This TCR beta chain was recovered during a study of T cell responses to AZD1222 COVID-19 vaccine. Whole-study results and caveats: Only five to seven AZD1222 recipients tested seropositive at baseline. Donors in the cohort were predominantly white British and more often female, and clonal diversity was possibly underestimated. Spike-specific TCRs gained breadth and depth after people received two AZD1222 doses. Every sample of the repertoires postdated the peak T cell response.

On this clone itself: The antigen remains unidentified.

Method: immunoSEQ multiplex PCR; TCRdb's copy keeps in-frame clones and lacks some. Among about 100,000 clones listed, more than 85% were seen once. From germline, CDR1 is SGHRS and CDR2 YFSETQ. The V segment lost 0 bases and the J segment 1 base; nucleotides outside the gene matches: 6. The CDR3 is 17 residues long. Source: peripheral blood, taken 28 days after the second AZD1222 dose. The chain joins TRBV5-1 to TRBJ2-1; TRBD2 matches 8 bases. The clonotype originates from an adult who received the AZD1222 COVID-19 vaccine. CDR3 nucleotides: TGCGCCAGCAGCTTGGGGTGGCGGGAGGTTTCCTACAATGAGCAGTTCTTC. It yields the protein CASSLGWREVSYNEQFF.